This T cell receptor beta chain was retrieved from a study of CD8 T cells in Susac syndrome. To note about this clonotype: The target antigen is unknown.

This CDR3 is built from 16 residues. Per germline, CDR1 SGDLS and CDR2 YYNGEE. The V gene lost 0 bases and the J gene lost 0 bases, with 9 bases spanning the gap. Notes on the study in general: Regarding the TCR sequencing and HLA analysis, the study admitted that a relatively small number of individuals were involved.

Treatment-naive patients with stable or active relapsing-remitting disease served as multiple sclerosis controls. While CD8+ and CD4+ T cells were isolated negatively, TEMRA cells were enriched by FACS. Random hexamers were used to reverse transcribe roughly 0.45 to 1 ug of RNA. Across 54 Vbeta and 13 Jbeta, TCR beta CDR3 was amplified with immunoSEQ multiplex PCR. MiXCR, run by TCRdb on the immunoSEQ multiplex PCR reads, gives a single entry per CDR3 protein. The top ten hold 0.06% to 0.075% of the sample, which has under 350,000 distinct CDR3 sequences, about 91% seen once. This rearrangement joins TRBV9 to TRBJ2-2; D perhaps matches TRBD2 (5 bases). The sample consisted of CD4+ T cells from PBMCs. The receptor was derived from a human donor with multiple sclerosis. This chain's CDR3 is CASSVVARANTGELFF. In DNA, the CDR3 is TGTGCCAGCAGCGTAGTAGCGCGGGCGAACACCGGGGAGCTGTTTTTT. Based on the CDR3 plus reference TRBV9 and TRBJ2-2, the full variable domain is DSGVTQTPKHLITATGQRVTLRCSPRSGDLSVYWYQQSLDQGLQFLIQYYNGEERAKGNILERFSAQQFPDLHSELNLSSLELGDSALYFCASSVVARANTGELFFGEGSRLTVL.